This T cell receptor beta chain derives from a study of T cell repertoires in ileal Crohn's disease. CDR1 and CDR2 from the germline V gene are SGHAT and FQDESV (reference sequence). The CDR3 contains 13 residues. Trimming took off 5 bases at V and 2 bases at J, with 9 bases between the two ends. Here immunoSEQ multiplex PCR was the method, and the copy in TCRdb shows in-frame clones only, minus some. The data hold 15,000 or so clones, with around nine tenths observed a single time. This chain joins TRBV11-1 and TRBJ1-2; D might be TRBD1 (6 bases). What was sequenced was ileal tissue. The sequence was obtained from an adult with Crohn's disease. CDR3 protein: CASSPQGNYGYTF. CDR3 coding DNA: TGTGCCAGCAGCCCACAGGGAAACTATGGCTACACCTTC.